This T cell receptor beta chain was recovered during a study of cytomegalovirus exposure and HLA in healthy donors. Study observations and caveats: A list of around 160 TCR beta chains associated with cytomegalovirus was given. Across donors, presence/absence analyses took sequencing depth to be roughly uniform. Reported findings show TCR beta sequences accurately forecast HLA-A and HLA-B alleles in most subjects.

The CDR3 contains 13 residues. CDR1 and CDR2 (germline): LNHDA, SQIVND (reference sequence). The V gene lost 5 bases and the J gene lost 10 bases, with 17 bases spanning the gap. Researchers ran the PCR with 60 Vbeta and 13 Jbeta primers. In the source study's methods: As a later analysis found, there were 70 million to 80 million unique TCR beta chains, of which roughly 11 million were shared. Method: immunoSEQ multiplex PCR; TCRdb's copy keeps in-frame clones and lacks some. The D gene and trimming were derived from the DNA, and the V and J assignments and clone size from that table. Of about 93,000 clones in the sample, less than 80% are singletons; the top ten hold over 5%. Concerning this clone: Antigen specificity is unknown.

The receptor was derived from a boy aged 10-17 years in good health and CMV-seropositive. The chain joins TRBV19 to TRBJ1-1; D is undetermined. Specimen: PBMCs. In DNA form, the CDR3 reads TGTGCCAGTAGTCCTCAAGCCGTAGCGGGAGCTTTCTTT. Translating gives CASSPQAVAGAFF.